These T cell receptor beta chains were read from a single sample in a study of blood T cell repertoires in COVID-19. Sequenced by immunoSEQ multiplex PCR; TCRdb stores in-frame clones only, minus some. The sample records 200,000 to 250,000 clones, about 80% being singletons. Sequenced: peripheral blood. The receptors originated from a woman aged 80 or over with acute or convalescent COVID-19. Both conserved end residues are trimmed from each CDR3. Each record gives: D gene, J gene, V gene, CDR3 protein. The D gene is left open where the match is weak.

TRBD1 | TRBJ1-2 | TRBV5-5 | ASSPMTGYGYT
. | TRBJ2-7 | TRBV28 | ASSLRLRYSSYEQY
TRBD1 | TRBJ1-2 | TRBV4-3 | ASSHTTGQGLGYT
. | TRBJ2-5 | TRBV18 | ASSRDRLQETQY
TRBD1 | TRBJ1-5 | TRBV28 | ASSLSPGTGGGGNQPQH
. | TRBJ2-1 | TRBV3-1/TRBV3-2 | ASSQVSLGGGAGNEQF
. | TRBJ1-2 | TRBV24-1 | ATSDLPTGGYT
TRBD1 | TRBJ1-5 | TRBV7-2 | ASSQQGGNQPQH
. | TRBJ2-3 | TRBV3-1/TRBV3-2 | ASSQDSGVPTDTQY
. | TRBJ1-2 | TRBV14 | ASSQDRNRGYT
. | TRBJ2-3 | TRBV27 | ASSLWQARTDTQY
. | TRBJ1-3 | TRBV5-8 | ASSLGRGSGGNTIY
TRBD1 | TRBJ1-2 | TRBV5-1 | ASRRGQEVYGYT
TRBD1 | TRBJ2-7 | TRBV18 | ASSPLPGQGQYEQY
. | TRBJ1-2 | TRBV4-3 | ASSQQGYGYT
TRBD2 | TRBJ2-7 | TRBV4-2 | ASSQDRVAGAYEQY
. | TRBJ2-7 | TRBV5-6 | ASSSTGTIYEQY
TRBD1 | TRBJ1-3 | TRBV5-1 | ASSLIPAPTGASSGNTIY
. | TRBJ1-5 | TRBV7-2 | ASSLGQPSVRWPQH
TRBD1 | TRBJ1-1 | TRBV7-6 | ASSPQGTGGFKGTEAF